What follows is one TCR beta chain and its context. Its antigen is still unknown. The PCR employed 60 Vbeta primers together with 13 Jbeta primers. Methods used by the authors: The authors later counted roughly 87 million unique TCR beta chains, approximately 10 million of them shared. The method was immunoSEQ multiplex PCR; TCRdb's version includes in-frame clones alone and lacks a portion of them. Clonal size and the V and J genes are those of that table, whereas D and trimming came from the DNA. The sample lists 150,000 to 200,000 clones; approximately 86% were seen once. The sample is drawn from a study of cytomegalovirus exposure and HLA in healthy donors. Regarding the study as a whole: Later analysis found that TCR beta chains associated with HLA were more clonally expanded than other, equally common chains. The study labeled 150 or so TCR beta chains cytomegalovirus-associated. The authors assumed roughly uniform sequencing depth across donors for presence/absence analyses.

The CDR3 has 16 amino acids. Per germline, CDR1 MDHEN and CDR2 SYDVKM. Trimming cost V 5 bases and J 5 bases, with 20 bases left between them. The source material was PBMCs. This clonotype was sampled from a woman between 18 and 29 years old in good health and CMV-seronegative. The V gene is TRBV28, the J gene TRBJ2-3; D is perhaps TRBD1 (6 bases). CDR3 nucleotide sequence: TGTGCCAGCAGTCCCTGGACCAACACACAGGGAGATACGCAGTATTTT. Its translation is CASSPWTNTQGDTQYF. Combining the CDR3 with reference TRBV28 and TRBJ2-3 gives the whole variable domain DVKVTQSSRYLVKRTGEKVFLECVQDMDHENMFWYRQDPGLGLRLIYFSYDVKMKEKGDIPEGYSVSREKKERFSLILESASTNQTSMYLCASSPWTNTQGDTQYFGPGTRLTVL.